Listed below are T cell receptor beta chains from one sample, sequenced in a study of T cell clonotyping in hematopoietic cell transplantation. Sequencing was performed with immunoSEQ multiplex PCR; in TCRdb, only in-frame clones are kept and a portion is missing. In the table there are about 8,000 clones, about four fifths of which are singletons. Sequencing used peripheral blood mononuclear cells, obtained 180 days after allogeneic stem cell transplant. Receptors originate from a female patient aged 50-60 years who had an allogeneic stem cell transplant from an unrelated donor, so the T cells may come from the graft donor. Some clones in this sample may be carry-over from other donors' samples. CDR3s include the opening cysteine and the closing phenylalanine or tryptophan. The D gene is left open where the match is weak. A clone size is listed for some rows: how often the clone was seen (once, few, many), or a class if it is expanded.

j_call | clone_size | v_call | d_call | cdr3_nt | cdr3_aa
TRBJ1-2 | once | TRBV5-4 | TRBD1 | TGTGCCAGCAGCGTGGGACAGGACGTAGGCTACACCTTC | CASSVGQDVGYTF
TRBJ2-5 | NA | TRBV28 | TRBD1 | TGTGCCAGCAGTCCGACAGGGGGCAGCATACGGGAGACCCAGTACTTC | CASSPTGGSIRETQYF
TRBJ2-2 | NA | TRBV7-2 | NA | TGTGCCAGCAGCTTAGTTCTTGGGGGGAGGTTCGGGGAGCTGTTTTTT | CASSLVLGGRFGELFF
TRBJ1-1 | NA | TRBV30 | NA | TGTGCCTGGAGTGTAATGTCCCCTGAAGCTTTCTTT | CAWSVMSPEAFF
TRBJ1-1 | NA | TRBV7-8 | TRBD1 | TGTGCCAGCAGCTGGGGACAGGGGGCAGCGAACACTGAAGCTTTCTTT | CASSWGQGAANTEAFF
TRBJ1-2 | NA | TRBV14 | TRBD1 | TGTGCCAGCAGCCTGAAGACAGGGCTTAACTATGGCTACACCTTC | CASSLKTGLNYGYTF
TRBJ2-7 | NA | TRBV10-3 | TRBD2 | TGTGCAATTTCTCCGGGGGGGGCCTACGAGCAGTACTTC | CAISPGGAYEQYF
TRBJ1-2 | NA | TRBV6-5 | NA | TGTGCCAGCAGCCCTTTCACCGTAAACTATGGCTACACCTTC | CASSPFTVNYGYTF
TRBJ2-7 | NA | TRBV9 | TRBD2 | TGTGCCAGCAGCGTTTCGGGCGGGAGCCACGAGCAGTACTTC | CASSVSGGSHEQYF
TRBJ2-2 | NA | TRBV30 | NA | TGTGCCTGGGGGTCCGGGGAGCTGTTTTTT | CAWGSGELFF
TRBJ2-4 | NA | TRBV6-4 | NA | TGTGCCAGCAGTGACTCTGACACCCCAGGGAACATTCAGTACTTC | CASSDSDTPGNIQYF
TRBJ1-3 | few | TRBV7-9 | NA | TGTGCCAGCAGCCCGACCGGCACCACTGGAAACACCATATATTTT | CASSPTGTTGNTIYF
TRBJ1-2 | NA | TRBV20-1 | NA | TGCAGTGGGGACACGAACTATGGCTACACCTTC | CSGDTNYGYTF
TRBJ1-2 | NA | TRBV5-6 | TRBD1 | TGTGCCAGCAGCCTGGACAGGGGGGTCTATGGCTACACCTTC | CASSLDRGVYGYTF
TRBJ1-6 | NA | TRBV11-2 | NA | TGTGCCAGCAGCAGGTGGGATTCCCCCCTCCACTTT | CASSRWDSPLHF
TRBJ2-7 | NA | TRBV7-2 | TRBD1 | TGTGCCAGCGGGACAGGGGCTTACTACGAGCAGTACTTC | CASGTGAYYEQYF
TRBJ2-7 | NA | TRBV5-1 | NA | TGCGCCAGCAGCGCTCAGGAGGCGGGCGAGCAGTACTTC | CASSAQEAGEQYF
TRBJ1-6 | once | TRBV6-5 | NA | TGTGCCAGCAGTTGGGCCATTGGGGCCCGTTCACCCCTCCACTTT | CASSWAIGARSPLHF
TRBJ1-2 | NA | TRBV7-8 | NA | TGTGCCAGCAGCTTGCAGGGGCGCGGCTATGGCTACACCTTC | CASSLQGRGYGYTF
TRBJ1-1 | NA | TRBV5-6 | TRBD1 | TGTGCCAGCAGACCAGATACAGGGGGGGGTACTGAAGCTTTCTTT | CASRPDTGGGTEAFF
TRBJ2-7 | NA | TRBV7-6 | TRBD2 | TGTGCCAGCAGCTTAGAGGACCTAGCGGGAGGTACCTACGAGCAGTACTTC | CASSLEDLAGGTYEQYF
TRBJ1-4 | NA | TRBV9 | TRBD1 | TGTGCCAGCAGCGTAGGGACAGGGGATACTGAAAAACTGTTTTTT | CASSVGTGDTEKLFF
TRBJ1-5 | medium-sized | TRBV28 | NA | TGTGCCAGCAGTTTTCCCGAGGATAGCAATCAGCCCCAGCATTTT | CASSFPEDSNQPQHF
TRBJ1-6 | few | TRBV7-9 | NA | TGTGCCAGCAGGCATTGGGTGACGGATTCACCCCTCCACTTT | CASRHWVTDSPLHF
TRBJ1-6 | NA | TRBV4-1 | NA | TGCGCCAGCAGCCAAACCGGGGGGAGGGCAATCGGGTCACCCCTCCACTTT | CASSQTGGRAIGSPLHF
TRBJ1-2 | once | TRBV7-2 | TRBD1 | TGTGCCAGCAGCGGCAACGGACAGGGGGCGGGTGGCTACACCTTC | CASSGNGQGAGGYTF
TRBJ1-2 | NA | TRBV23-1 | TRBD1 | TGCGCCAGCAGCCCTAGGGCAGGGGGCTTTCATGGCTACACCTTC | CASSPRAGGFHGYTF
TRBJ2-7 | NA | TRBV7-3 | NA | TGTGCCAGCAGCTTAGGAGGCCAGGGCGGGTTAACCCTCGAGCAGTACTTC | CASSLGGQGGLTLEQYF
TRBJ2-4 | few | TRBV29-1 | NA | TGCAGCGTCCTCGGAGAGCTCGGGAACATTCAGTACTTC | CSVLGELGNIQYF
TRBJ2-3 | NA | TRBV2 | TRBD2 | TGTGCCAGCAGTAGCGGGGGGGTGGATACGCAGTATTTT | CASSSGGVDTQYF
TRBJ2-5 | once | TRBV2 | TRBD2 | TGTGCCAGCAGTGGCGACGGGAGGGCCCAGTACTTC | CASSGDGRAQYF
TRBJ2-6 | NA | TRBV28 | NA | TGTGCCAGCGAAAAAGCTGGGGCCAACGTCCTGACTTTC | CASEKAGANVLTF
TRBJ2-1 | NA | TRBV5-1 | TRBD2 | TGCGCCAGCAGGCGGGACTACGCATACAATGAGCAGTTCTTC | CASRRDYAYNEQFF
TRBJ2-5 | NA | TRBV28 | TRBD2 | TGTGCCAGCAAGTCGGGACTAGCGGGAGAAGGTGTGACCCAGTACTTC | CASKSGLAGEGVTQYF
TRBJ1-1 | NA | TRBV30 | NA | TGTGCCTGGAGTCAATCTCCCGTCTGGACTGAAGCTTTCTTT | CAWSQSPVWTEAFF
TRBJ1-2 | NA | TRBV5-1 | NA | TGCGCCAGCAGCTTGGAGGAGCAGGGGCCCTATGGCTACACCTTC | CASSLEEQGPYGYTF
TRBJ2-2 | NA | TRBV2 | TRBD2 | TGTGCCAGCCTTAGCGGGAGGGCGAACACCGGGGAGCTGTTTTTT | CASLSGRANTGELFF